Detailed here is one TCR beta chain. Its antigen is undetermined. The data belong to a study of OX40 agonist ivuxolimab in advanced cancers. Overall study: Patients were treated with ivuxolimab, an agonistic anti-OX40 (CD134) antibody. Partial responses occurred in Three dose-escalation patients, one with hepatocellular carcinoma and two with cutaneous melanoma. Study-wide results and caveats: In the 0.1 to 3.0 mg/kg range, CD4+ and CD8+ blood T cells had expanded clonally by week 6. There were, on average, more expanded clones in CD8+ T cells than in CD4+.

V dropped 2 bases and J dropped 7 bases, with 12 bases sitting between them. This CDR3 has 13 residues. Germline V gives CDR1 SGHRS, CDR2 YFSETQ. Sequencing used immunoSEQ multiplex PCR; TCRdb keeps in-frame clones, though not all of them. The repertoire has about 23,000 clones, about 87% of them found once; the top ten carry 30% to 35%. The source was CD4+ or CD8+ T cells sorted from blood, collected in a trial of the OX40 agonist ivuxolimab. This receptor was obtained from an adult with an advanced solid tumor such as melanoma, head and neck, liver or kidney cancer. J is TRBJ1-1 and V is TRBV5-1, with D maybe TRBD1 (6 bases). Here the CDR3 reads CASSLSTGYEAFF. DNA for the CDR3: TGCGCCAGCAGCTTAAGTACAGGGTATGAAGCTTTCTTT.